This T cell receptor (beta chain) is drawn from a study of shared clonotypes between healthy human individuals. Measured with immunoSEQ multiplex PCR; TCRdb has only the in-frame clones, and not every one. The table has 1,500,000 or so clones, around 98.5% seen once. Donors, without exception, were Caucasian adults residing in Nashville, Tennessee. Both subsets, CD45RA+ naive and CD45RA-negative memory, were split from the CD4+ cells. CDR1 and CDR2 from the germline V gene are SQVTM and ANQGSEA. This CDR3 contains 14 residues. With 6 bases clipped from V and 9 bases from J, the junction kept 8 bases outside the gene matches.

V is TRBV29-1 and J is TRBJ2-1; TRBD2 matches at 13 bases. Sequenced material: naive CD4+ T cells sorted from blood. Subset of the sample: CD45RA+ positively selected. This TCR was sampled from a man between 25 and 39 years old in good health. The CDR3: CSVKGLAGEGEQFF. The CDR3 region has the DNA TGCAGCGTAAAAGGACTAGCGGGAGAGGGTGAGCAGTTCTTC.